This T cell receptor beta chain originates from a study of T cells after yellow fever vaccination. Study-wide findings and caveats: In post-booster samples, most primary-vaccination clones reappeared (approximately 96% CD4, around 87% CD8).

In this sample, this clonotype turned up a few times. The antigen is not known. Using its own MiXCR run on the 5' RACE reads, TCRdb lists one record per CDR3 protein. The table shows 310,000 or so distinct CDR3 sequences, with around 7% occurring only once. CDR1 and CDR2 (germline): SGHAT, FQNNGV. V was cut by 5 bases and J by 11 bases, with 13 bases left in between. This CDR3 region has 12 residues. Source: PBMCs, taken around 45 days after the first yellow fever vaccination. The TCR comes from a man aged 18 to 35 who received the YFV17D yellow fever vaccine. V is TRBV11-2 and J is TRBJ2-1; weak D call: TRBD2 (5 bases). In DNA form, the CDR3 reads TGTGCCAGCAGCCCCGAGGGTGATAAGCAGTTCTTC. This translates into CASSPEGDKQFF.